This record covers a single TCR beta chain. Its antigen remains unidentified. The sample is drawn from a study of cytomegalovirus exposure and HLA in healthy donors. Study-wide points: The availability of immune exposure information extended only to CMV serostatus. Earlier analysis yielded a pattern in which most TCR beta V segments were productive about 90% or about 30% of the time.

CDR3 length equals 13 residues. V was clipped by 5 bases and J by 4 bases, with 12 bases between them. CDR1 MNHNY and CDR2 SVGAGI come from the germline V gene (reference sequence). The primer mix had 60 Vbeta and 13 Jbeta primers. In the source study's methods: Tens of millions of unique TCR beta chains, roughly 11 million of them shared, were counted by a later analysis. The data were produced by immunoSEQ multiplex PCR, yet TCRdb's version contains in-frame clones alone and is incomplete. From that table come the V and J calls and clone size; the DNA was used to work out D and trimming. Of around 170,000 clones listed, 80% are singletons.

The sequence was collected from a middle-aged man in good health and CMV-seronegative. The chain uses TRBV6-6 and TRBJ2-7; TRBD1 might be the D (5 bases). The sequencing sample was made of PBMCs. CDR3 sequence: CASSQKGAYEQYF. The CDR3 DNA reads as TGTGCCAGCAGTCAAAAAGGGGCGTACGAGCAGTACTTC.